This TCR beta chain was found in a study of blood T cell repertoires in COVID-19. The wider study: Sources were T cells, B-cell-depleted T cells, or PBMCs; the material itself was cDNA or gDNA.

Only in-frame clones appear in the TCRdb table, and some are missing; sequencing was by immunoSEQ multiplex PCR. The sample includes about 300,000 clones, around 86% of them seen just once. Among Cohort 3 donors, those recovered had two negative PCRs, clearance, or symptom resolution. The material sequenced was PBMCs or T cells enriched from blood (not recorded which). This sequence was found in a woman aged 18 to 35 who had recovered from COVID-19.

CDR3 sequence (DNA): TGCAGCGTTGAAGCGGGACTAGCAGGCACAGATACGCAGTATTTT. Protein: CSVEAGLAGTDTQYF. The V call is TRBV29-1, the J call TRBJ2-3; TRBD2 agrees at 9 bases. Germline V gene lookup returns CDR1 SQVTM and CDR2 ANQGSEA. V lost 1 base and J lost 1; bases outside the gene matches: 3. This CDR3 has 15 amino acids.